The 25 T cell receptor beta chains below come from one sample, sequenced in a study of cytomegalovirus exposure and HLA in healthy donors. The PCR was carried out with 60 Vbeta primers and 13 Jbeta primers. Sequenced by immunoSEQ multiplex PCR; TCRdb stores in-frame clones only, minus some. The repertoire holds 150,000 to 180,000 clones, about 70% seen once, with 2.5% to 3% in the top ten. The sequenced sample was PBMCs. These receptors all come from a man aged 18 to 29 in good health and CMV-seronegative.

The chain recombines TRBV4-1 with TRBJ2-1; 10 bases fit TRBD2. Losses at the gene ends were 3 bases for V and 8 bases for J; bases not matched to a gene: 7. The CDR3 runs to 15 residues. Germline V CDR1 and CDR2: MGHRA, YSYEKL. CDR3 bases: TGCGCCAGCAGCCATCCTAGCGGGGGCAGGGATGAGCAGTTCTTC. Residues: CASSHPSGGRDEQFF.

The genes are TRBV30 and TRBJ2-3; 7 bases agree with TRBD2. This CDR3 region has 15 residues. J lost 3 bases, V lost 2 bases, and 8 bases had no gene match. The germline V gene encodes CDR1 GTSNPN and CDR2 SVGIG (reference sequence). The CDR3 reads CAWSINQRGTDTQYF. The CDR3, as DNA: TGTGCCTGGAGTATTAACCAGCGGGGAACAGATACGCAGTATTTT.

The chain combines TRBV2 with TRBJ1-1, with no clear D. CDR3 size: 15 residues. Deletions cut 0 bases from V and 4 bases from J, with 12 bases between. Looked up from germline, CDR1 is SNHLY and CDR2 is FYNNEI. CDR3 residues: CASSEALSAGTEAFF. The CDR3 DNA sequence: TGTGCCAGCAGTGAAGCGCTGAGTGCGGGCACTGAAGCTTTCTTT.

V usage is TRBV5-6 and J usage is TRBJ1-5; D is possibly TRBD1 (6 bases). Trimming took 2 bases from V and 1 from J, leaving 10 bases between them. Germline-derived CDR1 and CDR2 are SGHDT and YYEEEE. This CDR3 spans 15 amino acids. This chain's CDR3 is CASSFLTGSNQPQHF. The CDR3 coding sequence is TGTGCCAGCAGCTTCTTGACAGGCAGCAATCAGCCCCAGCATTTT.

This CDR3 is CASGQGPQETQYF. Written as DNA, the CDR3 is TGTGCCAGCGGGCAGGGCCCCCAAGAGACCCAGTACTTC. The gene calls are TRBV11-2 and TRBJ2-5; TRBD1 is a possible D gene (5 bases). The length of the CDR3 is 13 residues. Germline loops: CDR1 SGHAT, CDR2 FQNNGV. V was clipped by 8 bases and J by 1 base, with 11 bases between them.

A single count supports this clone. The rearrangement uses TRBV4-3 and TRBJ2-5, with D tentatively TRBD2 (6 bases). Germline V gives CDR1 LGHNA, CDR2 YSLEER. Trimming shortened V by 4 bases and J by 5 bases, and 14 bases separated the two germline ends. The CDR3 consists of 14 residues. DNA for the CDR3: TGCGCCAGCAGCCCGGTCCTAGCGAAGGAGACCCAGTACTTC. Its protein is CASSPVLAKETQYF.

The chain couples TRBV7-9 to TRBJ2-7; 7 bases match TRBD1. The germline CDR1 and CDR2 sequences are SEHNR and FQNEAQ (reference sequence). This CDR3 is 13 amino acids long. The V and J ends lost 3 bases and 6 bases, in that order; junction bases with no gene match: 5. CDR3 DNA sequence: TGTGCCAGCAGCTTCGACAGGGTTGGCGAGCAGTACGTC. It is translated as CASSFDRVGEQYV.

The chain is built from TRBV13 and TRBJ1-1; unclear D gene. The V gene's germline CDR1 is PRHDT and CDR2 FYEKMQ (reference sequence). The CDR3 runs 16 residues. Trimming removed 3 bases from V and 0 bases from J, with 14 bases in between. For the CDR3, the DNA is TGTGCCAGCAGCTTGGCCCAGCAGAGGTTGAACACTGAAGCTTTCTTT. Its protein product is CASSLAQQRLNTEAFF.

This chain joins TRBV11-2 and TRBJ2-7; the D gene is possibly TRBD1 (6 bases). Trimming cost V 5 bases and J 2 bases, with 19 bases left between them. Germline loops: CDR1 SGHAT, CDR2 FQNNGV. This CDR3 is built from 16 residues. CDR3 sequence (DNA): TGTGCCAGCAGCCGGAGCCCTGGACAGCTCACCTACGAGCAGTACTTC. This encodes CASSRSPGQLTYEQYF.

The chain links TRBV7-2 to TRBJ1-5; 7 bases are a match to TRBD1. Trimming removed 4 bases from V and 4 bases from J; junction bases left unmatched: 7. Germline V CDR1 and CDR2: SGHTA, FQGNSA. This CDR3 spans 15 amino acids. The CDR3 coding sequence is TGTGCCAGCAGCTCCCGAGGGGGCTCTAATCAGCCCCAGCATTTT. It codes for CASSSRGGSNQPQHF.

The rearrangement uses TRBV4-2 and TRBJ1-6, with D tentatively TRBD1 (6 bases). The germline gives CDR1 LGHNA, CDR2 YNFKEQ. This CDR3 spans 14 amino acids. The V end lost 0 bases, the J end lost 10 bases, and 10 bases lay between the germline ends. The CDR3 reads CASSQDTGKSPLHF. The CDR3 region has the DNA TGTGCCAGCAGCCAAGACACAGGGAAATCACCCCTCCACTTT.

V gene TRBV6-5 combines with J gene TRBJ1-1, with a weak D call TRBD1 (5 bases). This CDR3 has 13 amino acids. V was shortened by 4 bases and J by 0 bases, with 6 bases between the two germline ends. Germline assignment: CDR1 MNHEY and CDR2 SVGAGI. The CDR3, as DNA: TGTGCCAGCAGTTGGACACTGAACACTGAAGCTTTCTTT. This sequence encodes CASSWTLNTEAFF.

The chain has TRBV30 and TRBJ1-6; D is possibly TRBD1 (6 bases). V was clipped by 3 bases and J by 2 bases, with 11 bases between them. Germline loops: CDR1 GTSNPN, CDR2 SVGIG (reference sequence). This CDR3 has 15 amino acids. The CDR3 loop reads CAWRPRGTYNSPLHF. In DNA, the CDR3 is TGTGCCTGGAGGCCAAGGGGGACCTATAATTCACCCCTCCACTTT.

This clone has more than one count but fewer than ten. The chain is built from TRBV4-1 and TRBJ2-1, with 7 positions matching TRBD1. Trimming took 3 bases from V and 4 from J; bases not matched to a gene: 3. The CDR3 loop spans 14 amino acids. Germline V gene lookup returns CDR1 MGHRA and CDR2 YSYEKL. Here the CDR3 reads CASSHPGGYNEQFF. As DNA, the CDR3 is TGCGCCAGCAGCCACCCAGGGGGTTACAATGAGCAGTTCTTC.

Here the CDR3 DNA reads TGTGCCAGCAGCTTGGACAGGGCTCAGCCCCAGCATTTT. It specifies CASSLDRAQPQHF. The chain carries TRBV5-6 and TRBJ1-5; D possibly corresponds to TRBD1 (6 bases). Germline V gene sequence: CDR1 SGHDT, CDR2 YYEEEE. The CDR3 totals 13 residues. V dropped 0 bases and J dropped 6 bases, with 7 bases sitting between them.

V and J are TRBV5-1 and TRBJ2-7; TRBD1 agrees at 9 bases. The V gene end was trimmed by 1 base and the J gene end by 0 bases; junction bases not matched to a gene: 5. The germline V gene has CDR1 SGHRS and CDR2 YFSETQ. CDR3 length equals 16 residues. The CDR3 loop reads CASSLIGTGPSYEQYV. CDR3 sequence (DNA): TGCGCCAGCAGCTTGATTGGGACAGGGCCCTCCTACGAGCAGTACGTC.

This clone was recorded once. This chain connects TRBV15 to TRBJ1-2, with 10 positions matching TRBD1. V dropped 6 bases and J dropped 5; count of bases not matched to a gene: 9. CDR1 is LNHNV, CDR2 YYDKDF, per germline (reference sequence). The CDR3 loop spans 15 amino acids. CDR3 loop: CATREDRGDSYGYTF. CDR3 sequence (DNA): TGTGCCACCAGGGAGGACAGGGGGGATTCGTATGGCTACACCTTC.

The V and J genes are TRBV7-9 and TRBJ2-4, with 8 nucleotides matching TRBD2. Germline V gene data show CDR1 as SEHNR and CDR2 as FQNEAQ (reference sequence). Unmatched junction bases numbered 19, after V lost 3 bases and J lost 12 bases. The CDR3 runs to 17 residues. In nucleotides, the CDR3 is TGTGCCAGCAGCTTTGGTAAGCGGGGGACTAAAAGGTACAGTCAGTACTTC. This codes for CASSFGKRGTKRYSQYF.

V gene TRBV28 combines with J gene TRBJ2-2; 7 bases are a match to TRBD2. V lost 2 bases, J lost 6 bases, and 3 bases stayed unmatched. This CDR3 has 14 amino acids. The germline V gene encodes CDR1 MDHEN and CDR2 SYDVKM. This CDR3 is CASSLVGRAGELFF. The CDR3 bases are TGTGCCAGCAGTTTAGTGGGGAGGGCCGGGGAGCTGTTTTTT.

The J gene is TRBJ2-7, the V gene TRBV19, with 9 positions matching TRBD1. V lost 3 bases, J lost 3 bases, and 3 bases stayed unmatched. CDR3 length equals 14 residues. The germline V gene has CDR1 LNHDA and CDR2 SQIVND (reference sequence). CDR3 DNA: TGTGCCAGTAGTATCTCGGACAGGGGCTACGAGCAGTACTTC. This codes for CASSISDRGYEQYF.

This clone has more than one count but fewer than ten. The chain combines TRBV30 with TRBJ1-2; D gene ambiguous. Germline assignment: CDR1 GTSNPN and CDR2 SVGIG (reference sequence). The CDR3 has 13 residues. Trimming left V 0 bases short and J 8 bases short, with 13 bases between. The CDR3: CAWSVRRTGGYTF. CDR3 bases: TGTGCCTGGAGTGTTCGACGGACGGGGGGCTACACCTTC.

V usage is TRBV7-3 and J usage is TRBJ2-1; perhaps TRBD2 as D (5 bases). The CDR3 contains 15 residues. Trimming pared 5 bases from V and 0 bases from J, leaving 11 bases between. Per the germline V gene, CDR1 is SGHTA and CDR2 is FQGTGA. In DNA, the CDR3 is TGTGCCAGCAGCGAGGACTGGAGCTCCTACAATGAGCAGTTCTTC. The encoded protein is CASSEDWSSYNEQFF.

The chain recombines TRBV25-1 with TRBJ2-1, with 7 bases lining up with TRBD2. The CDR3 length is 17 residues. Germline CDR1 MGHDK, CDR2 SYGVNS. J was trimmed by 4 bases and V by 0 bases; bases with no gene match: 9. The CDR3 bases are TGTGCCAGCAGTGAATACACACTAGCGCGGTATTACAATGAGCAGTTCTTC. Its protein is CASSEYTLARYYNEQFF.

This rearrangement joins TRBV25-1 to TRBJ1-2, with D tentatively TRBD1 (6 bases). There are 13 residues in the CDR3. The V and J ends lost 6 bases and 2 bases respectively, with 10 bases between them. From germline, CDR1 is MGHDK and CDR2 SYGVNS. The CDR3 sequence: CASSPGQNYGYTF. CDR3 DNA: TGTGCCAGCAGCCCCGGACAGAACTATGGCTACACCTTC.

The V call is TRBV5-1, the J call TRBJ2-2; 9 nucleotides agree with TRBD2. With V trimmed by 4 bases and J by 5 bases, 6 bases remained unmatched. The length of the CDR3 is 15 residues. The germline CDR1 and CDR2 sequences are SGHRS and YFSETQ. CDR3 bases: TGCGCCAGCAGCATCCTTAGCGGGGGAACCGGGGAGCTGTTTTTT. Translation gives CASSILSGGTGELFF.